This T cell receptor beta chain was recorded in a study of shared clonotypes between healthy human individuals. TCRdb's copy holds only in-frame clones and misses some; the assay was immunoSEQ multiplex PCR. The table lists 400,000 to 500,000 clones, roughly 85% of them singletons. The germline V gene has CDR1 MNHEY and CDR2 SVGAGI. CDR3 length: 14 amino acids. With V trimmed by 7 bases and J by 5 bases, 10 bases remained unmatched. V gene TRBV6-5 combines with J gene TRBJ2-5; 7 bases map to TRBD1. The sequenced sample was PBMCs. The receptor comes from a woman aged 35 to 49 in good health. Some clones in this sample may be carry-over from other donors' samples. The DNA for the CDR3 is TGTGCCAGCAAGGAGACAGGGTTTTGGGAGACCCAGTACTTC. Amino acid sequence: CASKETGFWETQYF.